This note documents a single T cell receptor beta chain sequence. What it recognizes is unknown. Sequencing was performed with immunoSEQ multiplex PCR; in TCRdb, only in-frame clones are kept and a portion is missing. The sample has 25,000 to 30,000 clones; around 87% are singletons. This sample was taken from a study of T cells in tuberculosis. Study summary: CD1B tetramers identified T cells specific for mycobacterial lipid GMM. IGRA-negative adolescents, IGRA-positive adolescents with latent tuberculosis and adults with active tuberculosis formed this South African cohort. Overall study findings and caveats: Smaller distances to GMM-specific TCRs suggested their expansion in active tuberculosis. Active tuberculosis patients had shorter CDR3-alpha; the beta difference was nonsignificant.

The V gene lost 4 bases and the J gene lost 8 bases, with 10 bases spanning the gap. CDR3 size: 12 residues. From germline, CDR1 is SGHRS and CDR2 YFSETQ. The sample consisted of PBMCs. The chain employs TRBV5-1 and TRBJ1-3, with unresolved D. This TCR was recovered from a donor aged 10-30 years with latent tuberculosis or without tuberculosis infection. CDR3 DNA: TGCGCCAGCAGCAATGACGGGGACACCATATATTTT. Amino acids: CASSNDGDTIYF.